These 29 T cell receptor beta chains share one sample of origin, sequenced in a study of lymphopenia after photon versus proton radiotherapy. Clones were sequenced by immunoSEQ multiplex PCR, and TCRdb holds only the in-frame ones, with some missing. The table records 9,500 to 15,000 clones, 70% to 90% of them present only once. The sample here was peripheral blood, taken from a patient treated with proton-based radiotherapy. The receptors come from a man aged 55 to 70 with pancreatic cancer.

J is TRBJ1-4 and V is TRBV11-3, with TRBD1 as a possible D gene (5 bases). CDR1 is SGHNT and CDR2 is YENEEA in the germline V gene. The CDR3 length is 13 residues. The V gene lost 4 bases and the J gene lost 5 bases, with 8 bases spanning the gap. The CDR3 region is CASSSGENEKLFF. The CDR3 DNA reads TGTGCCAGCAGCTCGGGGGAAAATGAAAAACTGTTTTTT.

V is TRBV28 and J is TRBJ1-5, with 9 bases fitting TRBD1. This CDR3 comprises 16 residues. The germline CDR1 and CDR2 sequences are MDHEN and SYDVKM. The V segment lost 2 bases and the J segment 4 bases; nucleotides outside the gene matches: 6. The CDR3 DNA sequence: TGTGCCAGCAGTTTACAGGGACAGGGAGGGAATCAGCCCCAGCATTTT. This gives the protein CASSLQGQGGNQPQHF.

The rearrangement links TRBV25-1 to TRBJ1-1, with D possibly matching TRBD1 (5 bases). In germline, CDR1 is MGHDK, CDR2 SYGVNS. Trimming stripped 8 bases from V and 1 base from J, with 11 bases between. The CDR3 contains 13 residues. This CDR3 reads CASAFRGNTEAFF. The CDR3 region has the DNA TGTGCCAGCGCTTTTAGGGGGAACACTGAAGCTTTCTTT.

Of note for this clone: The same CDR3 arises from other DNA sequences in this sample as well. This chain joins TRBV5-1 and TRBJ2-5; tentatively, D is TRBD1 (6 bases). Deletions cut 2 bases from V and 5 bases from J, with 13 bases between. The CDR3 covers 14 residues. Germline CDR1 is SGHRS and CDR2 is YFSETQ. This CDR3 reads CASSFYRDGETQYF. CDR3 nucleotides: TGCGCCAGCAGCTTCTACAGGGATGGGGAGACCCAGTACTTC.

The chain uses TRBV27 and TRBJ2-7, with 11 bases fitting TRBD2. The CDR3 runs 16 residues. Germline lookup yields CDR1 MNHEY and CDR2 SMNVEV (reference sequence). The V segment lost 3 bases and the J segment 5 bases; nucleotides outside the gene matches: 9. The CDR3 region has the DNA TGTGCCAGCAGTTTGGGAACTAGCGGGAGTCTCCACGAGCAGTACTTC. Amino acid sequence: CASSLGTSGSLHEQYF.

This clone showed up just a few times. The V gene is TRBV7-9, the J gene TRBJ1-2, with 9 bases lining up with TRBD1. The trim removed 5 bases at V and 5 bases at J, leaving 6 bases unmatched. Looked up from germline, CDR1 is SEHNR and CDR2 is FQNEAQ (reference sequence). This CDR3 comprises 14 residues. As DNA, the CDR3 is TGTGCCAGCAGCCGGGACAGGGAAGGGTATGGCTACACCTTC. This encodes CASSRDREGYGYTF.

This chain uses TRBV15 with TRBJ1-5; 9 positions agree with TRBD1. The CDR3 contains 19 residues. The junction had 11 bases not matched to a gene; V was cut back by 0 bases and J by 2 bases. Germline loops: CDR1 LNHNV, CDR2 YYDKDF (reference sequence). The CDR3 nucleotides read TGTGCCACCAGCAGAGATCTCAGGGGACAGGGAAGGGGCAATCAGCCCCAGCATTTT. Translated: CATSRDLRGQGRGNQPQHF.

The genes are TRBV7-6 and TRBJ1-2; the D is unclear. Germline V lookup: CDR1 SGHVS, CDR2 FNYEAQ. V was shortened by 4 bases and J by 4 bases, with 7 bases between the two germline ends. The CDR3 has 12 amino acids. CDR3 region: CASSSGPYGYTF. Written as DNA, the CDR3 is TGTGCCAGCAGCTCCGGCCCCTATGGCTACACCTTC. The entire variable domain, with the rest obtained from reference TRBV7-6 and TRBJ1-2, is as follows: GAGVSQSPRYKVTKRGQDVALRCDPISGHVSLYWYRQALGQGPEFLTYFNYEAQQDKSGLPNDRFSAERPEGSISTLTIQRTEQRDSAMYRCASSSGPYGYTFGSGTRLTVV.

CDR3 nucleotide sequence: TGTGCCAGCAGCGTAGATTTAGGTGGGGGACTCCAAGAGACCCAGTACTTC. This encodes CASSVDLGGGLQETQYF. The rearrangement uses TRBV9 and TRBJ2-5, with TRBD2 as a possible D gene (6 bases). The CDR3 is 17 amino acids. Trimming stripped 0 bases from V and 1 base from J, with 16 bases between. CDR1 SGDLS and CDR2 YYNGEE come from the germline V gene.

This chain uses TRBV5-4 with TRBJ2-1; tentatively, D is TRBD2 (7 bases). The V end was cut by 1 base, the J end by 0 bases, with 11 bases between. The CDR3 spans 16 residues. The germline gives CDR1 SGHNT, CDR2 YYREEE (reference sequence). CDR3 sequence reads: CASSLKGGTSYNEQFF. CDR3 coding DNA: TGTGCCAGCAGCTTGAAGGGGGGGACCTCCTACAATGAGCAGTTCTTC.

This chain connects TRBV5-4 to TRBJ1-2; D gene uncertain. The germline gives CDR1 SGHNT, CDR2 YYREEE (reference sequence). This CDR3 comprises 11 residues. V was shortened by 6 bases and J by 5 bases, with 8 bases between the two germline ends. CDR3 nucleotides: TGTGCCAGCACCCAAGGGTATGGCTACACCTTC. Its translation: CASTQGYGYTF.

The J gene is TRBJ2-1, the V gene TRBV5-1; the D gene could be TRBD1 or TRBD2 (6 bases each). The germline CDR1 and CDR2 sequences are SGHRS and YFSETQ. The CDR3 is 15 amino acids. V dropped 2 bases and J dropped 6 bases, with 15 bases sitting between them. The CDR3 loop is CASSFGGGASNEQFF. CDR3 nucleotide sequence: TGCGCCAGCAGCTTCGGAGGGGGAGCTAGCAATGAGCAGTTCTTC.

The chain links TRBV9 to TRBJ2-1, with 10 nucleotides matching TRBD2. The junction had 5 bases not matched to a gene; V was cut back by 3 bases and J by 5 bases. This CDR3 is 15 amino acids long. In germline, CDR1 is SGDLS, CDR2 YYNGEE. CDR3 DNA sequence: TGTGCCAGCAGCGGTACTAGCGGGACAAACAATGAGCAGTTCTTC. It is translated as CASSGTSGTNNEQFF.

The gene calls are TRBV11-3 and TRBJ2-5; 8 bases fit TRBD1. The germline V gene has CDR1 SGHNT and CDR2 YENEEA. Trimming removed 4 bases from V and 4 bases from J; junction bases left unmatched: 5. The CDR3 sequence is 14 residues long. CDR3 coding DNA: TGTGCCAGCAGCTACCGACAGGGGCGAGAGACCCAGTACTTC. Protein: CASSYRQGRETQYF.

The J gene is TRBJ2-7, the V gene TRBV2, with D possibly being TRBD2 (5 bases). The CDR3 has 14 residues. V was shortened by 8 bases and J by 4 bases, with 18 bases between the two germline ends. Germline-derived CDR1 and CDR2 are SNHLY and FYNNEI. The DNA for the CDR3 is TGTGCCAGCCGCGAACCGAGCGGAGCATACGAGCAGTACTTC. Its protein product is CASREPSGAYEQYF. The whole variable domain, filled in from reference TRBV2 and TRBJ2-7, reads EPEVTQTPSHQVTQMGQEVILRCVPISNHLYFYWYRQILGQKVEFLVSFYNNEISEKSEIFDDQFSVERPDGSNFTLKIRSTKLEDSAMYFCASREPSGAYEQYFGPGTRLTVT.

The chain couples TRBV30 to TRBJ1-5, with 12 bases matching TRBD1. CDR1 and CDR2 from the germline V gene are GTSNPN and SVGIG (reference sequence). J gave up 2 bases and V 5 bases, and 10 bases lay outside the gene matches. The CDR3 extends over 17 amino acids. CDR3 in amino acids: CAWDRDRGRVGNQPQHF. Here the CDR3 DNA reads TGTGCCTGGGACCGGGACAGGGGGCGAGTCGGCAATCAGCCCCAGCATTTT.

The chain recombines TRBV7-3 with TRBJ2-1; TRBD2 aligns across 7 bases. V shed 3 bases, J shed 5 bases, and the junction held 10 bases outside the gene matches. The length of the CDR3 is 16 residues. CDR1 is SGHTA, CDR2 FQGTGA, per germline. The CDR3 nucleotides are TGTGCCAGCAGCTTGGATAGCGGGTTGGCGGACAATGAGCAGTTCTTC. Protein product: CASSLDSGLADNEQFF.

The V gene is TRBV7-2, the J gene TRBJ1-1, with 8 nucleotides matching TRBD1. Germline loops: CDR1 SGHTA, CDR2 FQGNSA. Losses at the gene ends were 1 base for V and 0 bases for J; bases not matched to a gene: 7. The CDR3 consists of 17 residues. Here the CDR3 reads CASSLVGTGGVNTEAFF. CDR3 in DNA: TGTGCCAGCAGCTTAGTCGGGACAGGAGGAGTGAACACTGAAGCTTTCTTT. The full variable domain, with the rest looked up from reference TRBV7-2 and TRBJ1-1, is GAGVSQSPSNKVTEKGKDVELRCDPISGHTALYWYRQSLGQGLEFLIYFQGNSAPDKSGLPSDRFSAERTGGSVSTLTIQRTQQEDSAVYLCASSLVGTGGVNTEAFFGQGTRLTVV.

The rearrangement links TRBV19 to TRBJ1-1, with D tentatively TRBD1 (5 bases). The CDR3 loop spans 13 amino acids. The V end lost 5 bases, the J end lost 0 bases, and 7 bases lay between the germline ends. Germline assignment: CDR1 LNHDA and CDR2 SQIVND (reference sequence). This chain's CDR3 is CASSWGLNTEAFF. The CDR3 DNA reads TGTGCCAGTAGTTGGGGGTTGAACACTGAAGCTTTCTTT.

This chain links TRBV19 with TRBJ2-5; D not resolved. The CDR3 is 15 residues long. Germline V lookup: CDR1 LNHDA, CDR2 SQIVND (reference sequence). Trimming took 4 bases from V and 5 from J, leaving 17 bases between them. The CDR3: CASSTGPPSVETQYF. The CDR3 bases are TGTGCCAGTAGTACCGGGCCGCCCTCAGTGGAGACCCAGTACTTC.

This clone is a singleton in its sample. The chain employs TRBV6-6 and TRBJ2-7; tentative D call: TRBD1 (5 bases). The CDR3 runs 15 residues. Germline V lookup: CDR1 MNHNY, CDR2 SVGAGI (reference sequence). With 6 bases removed from V and 4 bases from J, the gap between germline ends came to 19 bases. The CDR3 bases are TGTGCCAGCAGATGGGGTCAGGGTCGAACGTACGAGCAGTACTTC. Its translation is CASRWGQGRTYEQYF.

This chain links TRBV27 with TRBJ2-1, with 11 bases fitting TRBD2. The ends lost 5 bases at V and 7 bases at J; junction bases unmatched: 7. The CDR3 totals 15 residues. Germline assignment: CDR1 MNHEY and CDR2 SMNVEV (reference sequence). CDR3: CASSPWASGRNEQFF. CDR3 nucleotides: TGTGCCAGCAGTCCCTGGGCTAGCGGGAGGAATGAGCAGTTCTTC.

The chain joins TRBV28 to TRBJ2-1; the D gene is possibly TRBD1 (5 bases). The germline V and J ends were trimmed by 4 bases and 10 bases, with 11 bases remaining between them. The CDR3 runs to 12 residues. The germline V gene encodes CDR1 MDHEN and CDR2 SYDVKM. CDR3 nucleotides: TGTGCCAGCAGTTCTCCTAGGGGAGAGCAGTTCTTC. This codes for CASSSPRGEQFF.

The V call is TRBV6-5, the J call TRBJ2-7; D unresolved. CDR1 is MNHEY and CDR2 is SVGAGI in the germline V gene. Trimming removed 5 bases from V and 0 bases from J, with 11 bases in between. CDR3 length: 14 residues. Here the CDR3 DNA reads TGTGCCAGCAGTCCCGTCCTCGACTCCTACGAGCAGTACTTC. The encoded protein is CASSPVLDSYEQYF.

The table lists this clone with a few counts. The V and J genes are TRBV6-5 and TRBJ2-5; 8 positions agree with TRBD1. The CDR3 is 15 residues long. The germline V gene has CDR1 MNHEY and CDR2 SVGAGI. Trimming took 5 bases from V and 5 from J; bases not matched to a gene: 10. CDR3 nucleotides: TGTGCCAGCAGTACTACCCAGGGGGCCGGTGAGACCCAGTACTTC. This gives the protein CASSTTQGAGETQYF.

The genes are TRBV5-1 and TRBJ1-2; D is unresolved. The V end was cut by 0 bases, the J end by 2 bases, with 8 bases between. The CDR3 totals 14 residues. Germline-derived CDR1 and CDR2 are SGHRS and YFSETQ. In DNA form, the CDR3 reads TGCGCCAGCAGCTTGGGGGCAGAGAACTATGGCTACACCTTC. It codes for CASSLGAENYGYTF.

This sequence joins TRBV4-2 and TRBJ2-7, with 9 bases aligning to TRBD2. V was pared by 7 bases and J by 7 bases, with 14 bases of the junction left unmatched. The CDR3 consists of 15 residues. CDR1 is LGHNA, CDR2 YNFKEQ, per germline. Here the CDR3 DNA reads TGTGCCAGCACCCTTGGCGGGAGGGCCGGGGGGGAGCAGTACTTC. It is translated as CASTLGGRAGGEQYF.

This clone was seen more than once but under ten times. The chain recombines TRBV29-1 with TRBJ2-7; D remains unclear. In germline, CDR1 is SQVTM, CDR2 ANQGSEA. The CDR3 runs 16 residues. V gave up 6 bases and J gave up 0 bases, with 21 bases separating them. The CDR3 sequence: CSVFGVEKRLSYEQYF. The CDR3 DNA reads TGCAGCGTCTTTGGGGTGGAGAAGCGCCTCTCCTACGAGCAGTACTTC.

The CDR3 loop reads CASSTGTGDRNEQFF. In DNA, the CDR3 is TGTGCCAGCAGCACCGGGACAGGGGACCGTAATGAGCAGTTCTTC. The chain uses TRBV11-2 and TRBJ2-1, with TRBD1 matching 10 bases. From germline, CDR1 is SGHAT and CDR2 FQNNGV. Trimming cost V 5 bases and J 7 bases; bases outside gene matches: 8. This CDR3 comprises 15 residues.